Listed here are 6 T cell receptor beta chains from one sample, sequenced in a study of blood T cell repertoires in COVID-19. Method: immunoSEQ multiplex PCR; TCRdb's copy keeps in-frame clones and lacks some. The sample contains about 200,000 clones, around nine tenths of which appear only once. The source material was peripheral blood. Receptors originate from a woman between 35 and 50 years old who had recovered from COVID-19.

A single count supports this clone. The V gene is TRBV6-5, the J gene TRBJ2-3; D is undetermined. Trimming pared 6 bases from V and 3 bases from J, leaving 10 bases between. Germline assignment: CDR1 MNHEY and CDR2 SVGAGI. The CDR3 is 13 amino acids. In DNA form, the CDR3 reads TGTGCCAGCAGGGCCACGTCGACAGATACGCAGTATTTT. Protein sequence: CASRATSTDTQYF.

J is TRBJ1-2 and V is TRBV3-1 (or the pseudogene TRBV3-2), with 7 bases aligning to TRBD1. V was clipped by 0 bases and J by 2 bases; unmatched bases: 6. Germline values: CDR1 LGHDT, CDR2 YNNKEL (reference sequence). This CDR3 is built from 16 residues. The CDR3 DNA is TGTGCCAGCAGCCAAGAGGGACAGTCGAGGAACTATGGCTACACCTTC. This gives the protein CASSQEGQSRNYGYTF.

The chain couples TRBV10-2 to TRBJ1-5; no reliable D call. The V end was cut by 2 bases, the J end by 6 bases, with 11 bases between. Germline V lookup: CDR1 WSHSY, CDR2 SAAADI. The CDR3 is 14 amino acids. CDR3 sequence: CASSERTVGQPQHF. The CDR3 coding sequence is TGCGCCAGCAGTGAGCGAACAGTGGGTCAGCCCCAGCATTTT.

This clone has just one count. CDR3 sequence (DNA): TGTGCCAGCTCAATGGCAGGGGAACGGCAGCCCCAGCATTTT. Protein product: CASSMAGERQPQHF. J is TRBJ1-5 and V is TRBV18; TRBD1 is a possible D gene (6 bases). This CDR3 has 14 amino acids. Germline lookup yields CDR1 KGHSH and CDR2 LQKENI. V was pared by 5 bases and J by 7 bases, with 15 bases between. The entire variable domain, with the rest obtained from reference TRBV18 and TRBJ1-5, is as follows: NAGVMQNPRHLVRRRGQEARLRCSPMKGHSHVYWYRQLPEEGLKFMVYLQKENIIDESGMPKERFSAEFPKEGPSILRIQQVVRGDSAAYFCASSMAGERQPQHFGDGTRLSIL.

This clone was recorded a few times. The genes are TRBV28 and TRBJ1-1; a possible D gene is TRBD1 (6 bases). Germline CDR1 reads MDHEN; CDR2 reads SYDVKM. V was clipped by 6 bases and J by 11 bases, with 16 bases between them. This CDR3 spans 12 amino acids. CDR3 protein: CASSLNREMAFF. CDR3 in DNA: TGTGCCAGCAGCCTTAACAGGGAAATGGCTTTCTTT.

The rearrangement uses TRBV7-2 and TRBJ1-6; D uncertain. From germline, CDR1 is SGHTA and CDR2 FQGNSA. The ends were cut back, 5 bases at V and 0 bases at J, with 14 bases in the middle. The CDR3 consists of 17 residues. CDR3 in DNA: TGTGCCAGCAGCCTGGTTGGTGGCGGCTCCTATAATTCACCCCTCCACTTT. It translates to CASSLVGGGSYNSPLHF.